This T cell receptor beta chain was sequenced in a study of blood T cell repertoires in COVID-19. Study details: Both acute and convalescent COVID-19 samples were obtained from the United States, Italy and Spain.

It was during active infection that Seattle patients were enrolled and then longitudinally followed. TCRdb's copy holds only in-frame clones and misses some; the assay was immunoSEQ multiplex PCR. Of roughly 380,000 clones in the sample, approximately 90% were seen once. V was pared by 5 bases and J by 0 bases, with 8 bases between. The CDR3 contains 14 residues. From germline, CDR1 is MNHNS and CDR2 SASEGT. The sample taken for sequencing was peripheral blood. This TCR came from a woman aged 55-70 years with COVID-19, enrolled during active disease. This chain links TRBV6-1 with TRBJ1-5, with a tentative D call TRBD1 (6 bases). CDR3 sequence (DNA): TGTGCCAGCAGTAAGACAGGTAGCAATCAGCCCCAGCATTTT. Translated, it gives CASSKTGSNQPQHF.